A selection of T cell receptor beta chains follows, all from one sample in a study of tumor and adjacent non-tumor tissue in lung cancer. From the multiplex PCR reads, TCRdb called clonotypes with MiXCR, one entry per CDR3 protein. The table records about 200,000 distinct CDR3 sequences, around 71% of them present only once. Specimen: lung tumor tissue. The source of these receptors is a man in his sixties with non-small cell lung cancer. CDR3s include the opening cysteine and the closing phenylalanine or tryptophan. A D gene is named only where the DNA matches it firmly. The size field is filled for only some rows; it gives once, few, many or a size class.

. | . | TRBJ2-3 | TRBV23-1 | TGCGCCAGCAGTCAATCGACGGGACACCCCACAGATACGCAGTATTTT | CASSQSTGHPTDTQYF
. | once | TRBJ1-5 | TRBV6-1 | TGTGCCAGCAGGAGTGGGGCACCCCTTCAGCCCCAACGTTTT | CASRSGAPLQPQRF
. | . | TRBJ2-3 | TRBV6-2/TRBV6-3 | TGTGCCAGCAGTAGCACCCGGTTGAGTGATACGCAGTATTTT | CASSSTRLSDTQYF
. | . | TRBJ1-2 | TRBV28 | TGTGCCAGCAATTTATGGGCAGGGCGAGGGGGCTACACCTTC | CASNLWAGRGGYTF
. | once | TRBJ1-1 | TRBV5-1 | TGCGCCAGCAGGCCGTCCGAGCCGAACACTGAAGCTTTCTTT | CASRPSEPNTEAFF
TRBD1 | . | TRBJ2-5 | TRBV12-3/TRBV12-4 | TGTGCCAGCAGGACAGGGGGTGAATATGGGCCATCCTACTTC | CASRTGGEYGPSYF
. | . | TRBJ1-1 | TRBV6-1 | TGTGCCAGCAGTACAGGGTTGAATACTGAAGCTTTCTTT | CASSTGLNTEAFF
TRBD1 | . | TRBJ1-6 | TRBV11-2 | TGTGCCAGCAGTTTAGAAAAAGGGGGCTTCTCACCCATCCAATTT | CASSLEKGGFSPIQF
. | . | TRBJ1-5 | TRBV5-6 | TGTACCAGTAGCTCTACAGCGCATAGCAATCAGCCCCGGCATTTT | CTSSSTAHSNQPRHF
. | . | TRBJ1-1 | TRBV24-1 | TGTGCCACCAGTGAGGGTCTGAGCGGTGAAGCTTTCTTT | CATSEGLSGEAFF
TRBD2 | few | TRBJ2-7 | TRBV30 | TGTGCCTGGACAGCGGGAGGATACGAGCAGTACTTC | CAWTAGGYEQYF
. | many | TRBJ2-7 | TRBV20-1 | TGCAGTGCTAGAGATCCGGGGCTTCCAGCTCCCTACGAGCAGTACTTC | CSARDPGLPAPYEQYF
. | . | TRBJ1-1 | TRBV6-5 | TGTGCCAGCAGTTACAGGGGAGGCACTGGAACTTTCTTT | CASSYRGGTGTFF
. | . | TRBJ1-4 | TRBV12-3/TRBV12-4 | TGTGCCAACAGTTTATACAGTAATGAAAAACTGTTTTTT | CANSLYSNEKLFF
TRBD2 | . | TRBJ2-3 | TRBV11-2 | TGTGCCAGCATCTTACTAGCGGGGGGGCGCACAGATTCGCAGTATTTT | CASILLAGGRTDSQYF
TRBD1 | . | TRBJ1-1 | TRBV20-1 | TGCTGTGCTAGGACACAGGGGCGTCGAAGTTACACTGAAGCTTTCTTT | CCARTQGRRSYTEAFF
TRBD1 | . | TRBJ2-7 | TRBV29-1 | TGCAGTGTTGACCGGGACAGAGTTTTATCCTACGGGCAGTACTTC | CSVDRDRVLSYGQYF
. | . | TRBJ2-5 | TRBV4-2 | TGTGCCAGCAGCCTTGTTGCGGGTGGAGAAGAGACCCAGTACTTC | CASSLVAGGEETQYF
. | many | TRBJ1-3 | TRBV20-1 | TGCAGTGCTAGGTCTAATCGTCCAGGAAACACCATATATTTT | CSARSNRPGNTIYF
TRBD2 | many | TRBJ2-1 | TRBV6-2/TRBV6-3 | TGTGCCAGCAGCTCTACTAGCGGGAGGGCCAATGAGCAGTTCTTC | CASSSTSGRANEQFF
. | . | TRBJ1-4 | TRBV12-3/TRBV12-4 | TGTGCCAACAGTTTACAAGGGGGATTTAATAATGAAAATCTGTTTTTT | CANSLQGGFNNENLFF
. | few | TRBJ2-5 | TRBV25-1 | TGTGCCAGCAAGGGGAGGGAGACCCAGTACTTC | CASKGRETQYF